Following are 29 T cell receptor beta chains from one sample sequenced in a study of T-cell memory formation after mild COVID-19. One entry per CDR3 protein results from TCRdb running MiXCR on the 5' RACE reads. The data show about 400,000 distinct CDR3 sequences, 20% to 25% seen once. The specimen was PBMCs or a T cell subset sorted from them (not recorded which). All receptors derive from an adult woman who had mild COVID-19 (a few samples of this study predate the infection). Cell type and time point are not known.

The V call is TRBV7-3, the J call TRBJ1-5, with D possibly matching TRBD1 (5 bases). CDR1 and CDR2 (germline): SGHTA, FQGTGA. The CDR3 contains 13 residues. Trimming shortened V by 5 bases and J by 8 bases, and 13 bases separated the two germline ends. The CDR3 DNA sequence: TGTGCCAGCAGCCTTGTACGGGGGGAGCCCCAGCATTTT. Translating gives CASSLVRGEPQHF. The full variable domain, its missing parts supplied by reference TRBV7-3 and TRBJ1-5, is GAGVSQTPSNKVTEKGKYVELRCDPISGHTALYWYRQSLGQGPEFLIYFQGTGAADDSGLPNDRFFAVRPEGSVSTLKIQRTERGDSAVYLCASSLVRGEPQHFGDGTRLSIL.

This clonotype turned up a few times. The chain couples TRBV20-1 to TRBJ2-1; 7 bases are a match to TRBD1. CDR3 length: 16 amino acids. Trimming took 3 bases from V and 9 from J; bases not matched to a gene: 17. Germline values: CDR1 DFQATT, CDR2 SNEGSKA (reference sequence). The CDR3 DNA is TGCAGTGCTAGCAGAGGTGGGCAAGGACAGGTCGGTGAGCAGTTCTTC. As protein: CSASRGGQGQVGEQFF.

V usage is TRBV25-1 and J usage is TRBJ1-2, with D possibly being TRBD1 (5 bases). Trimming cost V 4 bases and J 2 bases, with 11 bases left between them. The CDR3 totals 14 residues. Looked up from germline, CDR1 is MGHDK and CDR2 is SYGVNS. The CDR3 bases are TGTGCCAGCAGTGCAGGGCCGGGGAACTATGGCTACACCTTC. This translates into CASSAGPGNYGYTF.

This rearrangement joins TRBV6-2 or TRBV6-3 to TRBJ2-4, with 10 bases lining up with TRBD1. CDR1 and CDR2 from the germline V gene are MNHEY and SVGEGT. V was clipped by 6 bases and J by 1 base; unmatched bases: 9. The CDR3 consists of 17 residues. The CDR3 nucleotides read TGTGCCAGCAGAGCCGGGACAGGGGATCTGGCCAAAAACATTCAGTACTTC. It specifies CASRAGTGDLAKNIQYF.

The CDR3 is CSVWGQLDTEAFF. CDR3 coding DNA: TGCAGCGTCTGGGGACAGCTAGACACTGAAGCTTTCTTT. The J gene is TRBJ1-1, the V gene TRBV29-1, with 7 bases fitting TRBD1. The germline V gene has CDR1 SQVTM and CDR2 ANQGSEA. CDR3 length: 13 amino acids. Trimming removed 6 bases from V and 3 bases from J; junction bases left unmatched: 7. Supplemented by reference TRBV29-1 and TRBJ1-1, the full variable domain reads SAVISQKPSRDICQRGTSLTIQCQVDSQVTMMFWYRQQPGQSLTLIATANQGSEATYESGFVIDKFPISRPNLTFSTLTVSNMSPEDSSIYLCSVWGQLDTEAFFGQGTRLTVV.

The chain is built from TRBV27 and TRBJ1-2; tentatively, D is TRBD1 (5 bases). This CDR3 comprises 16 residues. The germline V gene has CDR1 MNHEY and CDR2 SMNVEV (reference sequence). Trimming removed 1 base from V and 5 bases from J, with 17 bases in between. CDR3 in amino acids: CASSLWRGGLEYGYTF. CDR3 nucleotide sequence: TGTGCCAGCAGTTTATGGAGGGGCGGACTGGAGTATGGCTACACCTTC.

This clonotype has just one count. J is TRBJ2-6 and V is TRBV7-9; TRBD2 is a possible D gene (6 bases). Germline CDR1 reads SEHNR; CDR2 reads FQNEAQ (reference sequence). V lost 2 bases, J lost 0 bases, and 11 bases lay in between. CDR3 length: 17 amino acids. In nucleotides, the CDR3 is TGTGCCAGCAGCTTAACGGGACTCGGCTCTGGGGCCAACGTCCTGACTTTC. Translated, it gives CASSLTGLGSGANVLTF. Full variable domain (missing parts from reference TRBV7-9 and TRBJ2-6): DTGVSQNPRHKITKRGQNVTFRCDPISEHNRLYWYRQTLGQGPEFLTYFQNEAQLEKSRLLSDRFSAERPKGSFSTLEIQRTEQGDSAMYLCASSLTGLGSGANVLTFGAGSRLTVL.

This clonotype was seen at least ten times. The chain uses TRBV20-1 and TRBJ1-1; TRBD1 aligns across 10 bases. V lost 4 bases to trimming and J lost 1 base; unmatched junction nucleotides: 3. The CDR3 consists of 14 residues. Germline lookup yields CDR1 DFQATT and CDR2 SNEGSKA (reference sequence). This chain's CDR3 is CSAKDRGRNTEAFF. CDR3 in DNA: TGCAGTGCTAAAGACAGGGGGCGGAACACTGAAGCTTTCTTT.

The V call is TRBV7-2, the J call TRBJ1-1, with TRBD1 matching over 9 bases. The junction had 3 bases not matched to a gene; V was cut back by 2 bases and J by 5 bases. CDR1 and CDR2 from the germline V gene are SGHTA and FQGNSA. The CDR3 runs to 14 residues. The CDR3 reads CASSLFGTGTEAFF. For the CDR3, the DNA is TGTGCCAGCAGCTTATTCGGGACAGGGACTGAAGCTTTCTTT.

The CDR3 sequence is CASSYWTGGLTEAFF. The CDR3 region has the DNA TGTGCCAGCAGTTACTGGACAGGGGGCTTGACTGAAGCTTTCTTT. J is TRBJ1-1 and V is TRBV6-2 or TRBV6-3; 11 nucleotides agree with TRBD1. J lost 5 bases, V lost 1 base, and 3 bases had no gene match. This CDR3 spans 15 amino acids. CDR1 is MNHEY and CDR2 is SVGEGT in the germline V gene.

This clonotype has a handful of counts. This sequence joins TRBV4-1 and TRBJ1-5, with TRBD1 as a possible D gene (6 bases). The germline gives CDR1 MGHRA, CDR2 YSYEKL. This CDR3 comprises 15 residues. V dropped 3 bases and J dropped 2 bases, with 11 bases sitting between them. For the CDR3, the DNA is TGCGCCAGCAGCCAGGGCAGGGGAGGCAATCAGCCCCAGCATTTT. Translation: CASSQGRGGNQPQHF.

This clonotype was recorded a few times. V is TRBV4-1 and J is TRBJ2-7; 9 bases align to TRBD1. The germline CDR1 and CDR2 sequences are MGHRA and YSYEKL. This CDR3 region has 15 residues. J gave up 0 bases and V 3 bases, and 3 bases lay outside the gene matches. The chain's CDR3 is CASSHQTGGSYEQYF. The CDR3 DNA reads TGCGCCAGCAGCCACCAGACAGGGGGCTCCTACGAGCAGTACTTC.

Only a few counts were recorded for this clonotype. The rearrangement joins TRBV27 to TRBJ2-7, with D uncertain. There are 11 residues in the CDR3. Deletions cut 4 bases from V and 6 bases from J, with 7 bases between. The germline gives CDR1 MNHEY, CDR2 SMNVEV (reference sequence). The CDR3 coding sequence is TGTGCCAGCAGTTCTTTCTCCGAGCAGTACTTC. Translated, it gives CASSSFSEQYF.

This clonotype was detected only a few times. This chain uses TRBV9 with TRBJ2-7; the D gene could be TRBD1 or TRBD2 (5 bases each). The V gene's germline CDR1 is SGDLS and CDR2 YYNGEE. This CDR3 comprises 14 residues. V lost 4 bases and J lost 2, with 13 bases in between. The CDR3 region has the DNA TGTGCCAGCAGCCCGCGCTCGGGGCCCTACGAGCAGTACTTC. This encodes CASSPRSGPYEQYF. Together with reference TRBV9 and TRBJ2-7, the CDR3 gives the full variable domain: DSGVTQTPKHLITATGQRVTLRCSPRSGDLSVYWYQQSLDQGLQFLIQYYNGEERAKGNILERFSAQQFPDLHSELNLSSLELGDSALYFCASSPRSGPYEQYFGPGTRLTVT.

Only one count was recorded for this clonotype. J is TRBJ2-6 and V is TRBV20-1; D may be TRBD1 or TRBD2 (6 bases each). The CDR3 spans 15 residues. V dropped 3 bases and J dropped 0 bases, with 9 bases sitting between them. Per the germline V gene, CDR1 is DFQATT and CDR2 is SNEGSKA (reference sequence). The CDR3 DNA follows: TGCAGTGCTAGTTGGGGGGCCTCTGGGGCCAACGTCCTGACTTTC. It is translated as CSASWGASGANVLTF.

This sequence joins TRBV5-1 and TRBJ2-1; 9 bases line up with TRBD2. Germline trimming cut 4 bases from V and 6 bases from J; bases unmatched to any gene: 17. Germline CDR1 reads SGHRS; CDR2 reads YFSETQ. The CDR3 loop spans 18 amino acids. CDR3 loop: CASSRRKAAGGPSNEQFF. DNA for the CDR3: TGCGCCAGCAGCCGTCGAAAGGCAGCGGGAGGACCTTCCAATGAGCAGTTCTTC.

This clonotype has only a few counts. The CDR3 sequence: CATGGGREINQPQHF. The CDR3 DNA reads as TGTGCCACCGGCGGTGGCAGGGAAATCAATCAGCCCCAGCATTTT. The chain employs TRBV6-6 and TRBJ1-5; maybe TRBD1 (5 bases). V was trimmed by 10 bases and J by 3 bases, leaving 19 bases between them. CDR1 MNHNY and CDR2 SVGAGI come from the germline V gene (reference sequence). There are 15 residues in the CDR3.

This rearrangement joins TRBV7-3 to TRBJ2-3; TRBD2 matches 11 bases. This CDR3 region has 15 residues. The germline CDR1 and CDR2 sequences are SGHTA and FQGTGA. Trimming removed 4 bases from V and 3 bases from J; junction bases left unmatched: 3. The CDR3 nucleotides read TGTGCCAGCAGCTCGGTAGCGGGAGGGACAGATACGCAGTATTTT. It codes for CASSSVAGGTDTQYF.

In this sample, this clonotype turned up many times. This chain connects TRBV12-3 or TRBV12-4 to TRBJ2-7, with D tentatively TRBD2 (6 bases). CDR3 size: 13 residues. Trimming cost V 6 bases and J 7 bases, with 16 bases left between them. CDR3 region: CASSKTPGGEQYF. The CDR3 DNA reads TGTGCCAGCAGCAAGACCCCCGGAGGGGAGCAGTACTTC.

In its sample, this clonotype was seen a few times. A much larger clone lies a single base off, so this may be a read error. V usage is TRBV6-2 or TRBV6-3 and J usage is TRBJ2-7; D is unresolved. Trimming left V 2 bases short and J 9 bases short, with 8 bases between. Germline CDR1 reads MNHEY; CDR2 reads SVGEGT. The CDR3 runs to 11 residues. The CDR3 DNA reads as TGTGCCAGCAGTTACAGGGTCGCGCAGTACTTC. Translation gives CASSYRVAQYF.

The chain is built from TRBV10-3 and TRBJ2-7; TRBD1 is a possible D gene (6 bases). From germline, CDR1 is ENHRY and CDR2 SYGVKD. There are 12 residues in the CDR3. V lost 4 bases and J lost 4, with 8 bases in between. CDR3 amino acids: CAISVTGYEQYF. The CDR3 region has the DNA TGTGCCATCAGTGTGACAGGATACGAGCAGTACTTC.

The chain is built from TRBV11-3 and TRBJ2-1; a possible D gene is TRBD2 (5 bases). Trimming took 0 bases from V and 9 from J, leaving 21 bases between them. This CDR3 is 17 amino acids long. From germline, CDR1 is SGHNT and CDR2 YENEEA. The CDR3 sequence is CASSLDPFVGDSLEQFF. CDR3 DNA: TGTGCCAGCAGCTTAGACCCGTTTGTGGGAGACTCCCTTGAGCAGTTCTTC.

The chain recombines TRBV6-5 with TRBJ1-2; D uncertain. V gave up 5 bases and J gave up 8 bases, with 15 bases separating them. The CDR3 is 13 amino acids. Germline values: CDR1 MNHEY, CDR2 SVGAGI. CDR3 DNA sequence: TGTGCCAGCAGTCTTACATGGCAGAGAGGCTACACCTTC. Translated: CASSLTWQRGYTF.

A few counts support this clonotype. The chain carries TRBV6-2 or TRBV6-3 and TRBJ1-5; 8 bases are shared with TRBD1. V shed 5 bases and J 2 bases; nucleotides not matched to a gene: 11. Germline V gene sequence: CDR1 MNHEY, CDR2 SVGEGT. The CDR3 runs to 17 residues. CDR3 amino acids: CASSPYGQGVGNQPQHF. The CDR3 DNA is TGTGCCAGCAGTCCCTACGGACAGGGTGTAGGCAATCAGCCCCAGCATTTT.

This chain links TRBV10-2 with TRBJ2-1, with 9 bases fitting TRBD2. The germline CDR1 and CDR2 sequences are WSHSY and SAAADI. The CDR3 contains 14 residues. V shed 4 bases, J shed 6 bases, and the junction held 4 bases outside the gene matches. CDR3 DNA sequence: TGCGCCAGCAGTGGACTAGCGGAAGTCAATGAGCAGTTCTTC. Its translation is CASSGLAEVNEQFF.

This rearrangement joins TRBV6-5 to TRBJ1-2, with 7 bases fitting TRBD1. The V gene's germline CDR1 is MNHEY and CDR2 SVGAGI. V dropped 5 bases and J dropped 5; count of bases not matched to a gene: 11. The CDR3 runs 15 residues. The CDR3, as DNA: TGTGCCAGCAGTGCCTCCGGGCAGGGGGTTTATGGCTACACCTTC. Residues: CASSASGQGVYGYTF.

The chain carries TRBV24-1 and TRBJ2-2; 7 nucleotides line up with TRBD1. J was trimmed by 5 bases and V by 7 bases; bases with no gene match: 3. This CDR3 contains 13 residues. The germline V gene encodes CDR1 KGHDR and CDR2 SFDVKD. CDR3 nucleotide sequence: TGTGCCACCAGCACAGGGGAGACCGGGGAGCTGTTTTTT. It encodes CATSTGETGELFF.

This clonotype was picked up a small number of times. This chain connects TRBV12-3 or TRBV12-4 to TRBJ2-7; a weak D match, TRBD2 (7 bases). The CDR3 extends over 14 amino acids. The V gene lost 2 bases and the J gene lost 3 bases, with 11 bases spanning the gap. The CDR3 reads CASSLWGGDYEQYF. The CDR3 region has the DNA TGTGCCAGCAGTTTATGGGGGGGCGACTACGAGCAGTACTTC.

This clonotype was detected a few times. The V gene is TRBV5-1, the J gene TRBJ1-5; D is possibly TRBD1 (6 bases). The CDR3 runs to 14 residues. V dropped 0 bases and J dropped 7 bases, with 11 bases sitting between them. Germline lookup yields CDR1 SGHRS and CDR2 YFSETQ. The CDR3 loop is CASSLGSGDQPQHF. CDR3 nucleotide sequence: TGCGCCAGCAGCTTGGGGTCAGGGGACCAGCCCCAGCATTTT.